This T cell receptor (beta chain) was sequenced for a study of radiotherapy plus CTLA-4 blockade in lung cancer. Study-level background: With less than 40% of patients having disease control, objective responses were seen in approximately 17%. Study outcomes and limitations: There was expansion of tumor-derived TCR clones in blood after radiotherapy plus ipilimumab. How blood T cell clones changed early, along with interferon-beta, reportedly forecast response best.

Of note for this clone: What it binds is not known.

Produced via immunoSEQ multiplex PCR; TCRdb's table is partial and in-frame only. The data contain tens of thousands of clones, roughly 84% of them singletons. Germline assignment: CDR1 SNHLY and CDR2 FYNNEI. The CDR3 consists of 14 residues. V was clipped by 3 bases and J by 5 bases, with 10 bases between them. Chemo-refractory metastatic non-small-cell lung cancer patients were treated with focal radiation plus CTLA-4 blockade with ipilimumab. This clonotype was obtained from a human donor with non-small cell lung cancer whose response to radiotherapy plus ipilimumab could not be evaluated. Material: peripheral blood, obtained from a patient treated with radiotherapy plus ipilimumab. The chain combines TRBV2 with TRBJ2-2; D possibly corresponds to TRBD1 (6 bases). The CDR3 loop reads CASSDQGRTGELFF. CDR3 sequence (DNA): TGTGCCAGCAGTGACCAGGGGCGGACCGGGGAGCTGTTTTTT. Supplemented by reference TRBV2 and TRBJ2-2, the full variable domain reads EPEVTQTPSHQVTQMGQEVILRCVPISNHLYFYWYRQILGQKVEFLVSFYNNEISEKSEIFDDQFSVERPDGSNFTLKIRSTKLEDSAMYFCASSDQGRTGELFFGEGSRLTVL.